Reported below is one T cell receptor beta chain. The data belong to a study of OX40 agonist ivuxolimab in advanced cancers. Libraries were prepared by immunoSEQ multiplex PCR; TCRdb keeps only in-frame clonotypes and omits some of them. The table includes about 80,000 clones, more than 70% detected once. Germline assignment: CDR1 MRHNA and CDR2 SNTAGT. The junction had 6 bases not matched to a gene; V was cut back by 6 bases and J by 4 bases. The CDR3 has 15 residues. Sequencing was performed on CD4+ or CD8+ T cells sorted from blood, taken in a trial of the OX40 agonist ivuxolimab. The TCR originated in an adult with an advanced solid tumor such as melanoma, head and neck, liver or kidney cancer. The rearrangement joins TRBV6-4 to TRBJ2-1; 10 bases agree with TRBD2. The CDR3 nucleotides are TGTGCCAGCAGCGTCCTAGCGGGAGTTTACAATGAGCAGTTCTTC. Translation: CASSVLAGVYNEQFF.